These T cell receptor beta chains were read from a single sample in a study of CD8 T cells in ankylosing spondylitis. TCRdb used MiXCR to reprocess the 5' RACE reads, holding one entry per CDR3 protein. Of roughly 150,000 distinct CDR3 sequences in the sample, 8.5% to 10% are singletons; the top ten hold around 16%. The sequencing input was blood, either unsorted or a sorted T cell fraction (not recorded which). These receptor sequences come from a female donor with ankylosing spondylitis or in good health (not recorded which). CDR3s include the opening cysteine and the closing phenylalanine or tryptophan. The D gene is left open where the match is weak. Expanded clones are given a class, and other clones once, few, many or no size at all.

cdr3_aa | cdr3_nt | v_call | d_call | clone_size | j_call
CASRDPRKVYF | TGTGCCAGCAGGGACCCTCGTAAGGTGTACTTC | TRBV2 | . | . | TRBJ2-7
CASRTGADTEAFF | TGCGCCAGCCGGACAGGGGCTGACACTGAAGCTTTCTTT | TRBV10-2 | TRBD1 | few | TRBJ1-1
CASSFWNNGEKLFF | TGTGCCAGCAGCTTTTGGAACAACGGGGAAAAACTGTTTTTT | TRBV11-2 | . | few | TRBJ1-4
CAILKLGDDYGYTF | TGTGCCATCCTCAAGTTGGGCGACGACTATGGCTACACCTTC | TRBV10-3 | . | many | TRBJ1-2
CATSRVGTGNEKLFF | TGTGCCACCAGCAGAGTAGGGACAGGGAATGAAAAACTGTTTTTT | TRBV15 | TRBD1 | . | TRBJ1-4
CASSLGGLAEGLQPDTQYF | TGTGCCAGCAGCTTAGGGGGACTAGCGGAGGGGCTCCAGCCAGATACGCAGTATTTT | TRBV11-2 | TRBD2 | few | TRBJ2-3
CASGQGSYNEQFF | TGTGCCAGCGGACAGGGCTCCTACAATGAGCAGTTCTTC | TRBV6-2/TRBV6-3 | TRBD1 | few | TRBJ2-1
CASSLVGGRAGNEQFF | TGTGCCAGCAGCTTAGTCGGCGGGAGGGCGGGCAATGAGCAGTTCTTC | TRBV7-2 | TRBD2 | . | TRBJ2-1
CASSLGGLYEQYF | TGTGCCAGCAGCTTAGGAGGTCTCTACGAGCAGTACTTC | TRBV5-6 | . | many | TRBJ2-7
CASSQTNYEEQFF | TGTGCCAGCAGCCAGACGAACTATGAGGAGCAGTTCTTC | TRBV14 | . | few | TRBJ2-1
CASSLGPQGNTEAFF | TGTGCCAGCAGCTTAGGGCCCCAAGGGAACACTGAAGCTTTCTTT | TRBV7-9 | . | few | TRBJ1-1
CSAIGLAGGSVNEQFF | TGCAGTGCTATCGGCCTAGCGGGAGGGAGTGTCAATGAGCAGTTCTTC | TRBV20-1 | TRBD2 | . | TRBJ2-1
CAWSVMGIDGYTF | TGTGCCTGGAGTGTAATGGGAATTGACGGCTACACCTTC | TRBV30 | . | . | TRBJ1-2
CASSYSTRGLAKNIQYF | TGTGCCAGCAGTTACTCCACCAGGGGACTAGCCAAAAACATTCAGTACTTC | TRBV6-5 | . | . | TRBJ2-4
CASSLGTGGGHTDTQYF | TGTGCCAGCAGCTTGGGGACAGGGGGCGGACACACAGATACGCAGTATTTT | TRBV7-9 | TRBD1 | few | TRBJ2-3
CATDSGTQYF | TGTGCCACGGATAGCGGGACCCAGTACTTC | TRBV19 | . | . | TRBJ2-5
CSARDRGPASGANVLTF | TGCAGTGCTAGAGATCGAGGACCTGCCTCTGGGGCCAACGTCCTGACTTTC | TRBV20-1 | . | few | TRBJ2-6
CASAPGDYAPLPDTQYF | TGTGCCAGCGCCCCCGGCGACTATGCTCCCCTCCCAGATACGCAGTATTTT | TRBV7-3 | . | . | TRBJ2-3
CASSSVGKRDSIRMARGYEQYF | TGTGCCAGCAGCTCGGTAGGGAAGAGAGACAGTATAAGAATGGCGCGGGGTTACGAGCAGTACTTC | TRBV7-1 | . | many | TRBJ2-7
CASSHGRKGLGEQYF | TGTGCCAGCAGTCACGGACGAAAGGGCCTTGGCGAGCAGTACTTC | TRBV12-3/TRBV12-4 | . | many | TRBJ2-7
CASSYSASGTYEQYF | TGTGCCAGCAGTTACTCGGCTAGCGGCACGTACGAGCAGTACTTC | TRBV6-5 | TRBD2 | many | TRBJ2-7
CSATRIDPGLAGRTDTQYF | TGCAGTGCTACACGTATCGATCCGGGACTAGCGGGCCGCACAGATACGCAGTATTTT | TRBV20-1 | TRBD2 | . | TRBJ2-3
CASSWIGETQYF | TGTGCCAGCAGCTGGATCGGAGAGACCCAGTACTTC | TRBV7-2 | . | few | TRBJ2-5